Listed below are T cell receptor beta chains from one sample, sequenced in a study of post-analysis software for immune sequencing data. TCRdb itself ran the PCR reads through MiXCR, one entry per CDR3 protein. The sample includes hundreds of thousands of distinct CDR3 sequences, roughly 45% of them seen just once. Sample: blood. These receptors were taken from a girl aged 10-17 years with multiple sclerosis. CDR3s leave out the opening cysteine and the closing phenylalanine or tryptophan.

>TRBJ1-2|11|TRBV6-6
ASSYLSNYGYT
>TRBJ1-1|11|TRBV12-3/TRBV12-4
ASSLASDSEAF
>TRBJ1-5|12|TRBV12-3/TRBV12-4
ASNTDRRIQPQH
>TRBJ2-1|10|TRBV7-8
ASSLAPGEQF
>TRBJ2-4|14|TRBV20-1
SARWTGTRIKNIQY
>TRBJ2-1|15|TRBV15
ATSRDPAGVTFNEQF
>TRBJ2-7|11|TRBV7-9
ASSFGSGYEQY
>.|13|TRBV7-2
ASSPRTSGSHEQY
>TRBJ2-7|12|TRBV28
ASSFSQGTYEQY
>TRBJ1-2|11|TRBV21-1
ASSKGLYYGYT
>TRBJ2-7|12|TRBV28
VSSLDRVDDEQY
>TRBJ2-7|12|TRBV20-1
SATLAGPSYEQY
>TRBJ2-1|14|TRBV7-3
ASSLTWTSGSDEQF
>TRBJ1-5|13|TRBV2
ASSEADGRNQPQH
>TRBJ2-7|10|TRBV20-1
SATDSPYEQY
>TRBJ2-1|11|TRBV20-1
SARRRELNEQF
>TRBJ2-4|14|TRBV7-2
ASSPTGLEGKNIQY
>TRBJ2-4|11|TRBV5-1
ASSPLGREEQY
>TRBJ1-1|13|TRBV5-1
ASSLGGEENTEAF
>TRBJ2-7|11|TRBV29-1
SVRPGLAYEQY
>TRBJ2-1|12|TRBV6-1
ASSGPKTYNEQF
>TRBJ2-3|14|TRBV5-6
ASSQIGGRDSSTQY
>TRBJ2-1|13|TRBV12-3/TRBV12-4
ASSLHQDSNNEQF
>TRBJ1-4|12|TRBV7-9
ASSPWTANGKLF
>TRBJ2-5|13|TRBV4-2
ASSLNRDRQETQY
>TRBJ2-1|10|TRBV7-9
ASSPINNEQF
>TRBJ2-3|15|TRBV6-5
ASSYRPGQGAKDTQY
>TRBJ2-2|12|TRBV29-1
SVFGSGNTGELF
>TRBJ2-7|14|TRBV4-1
ASSLPRASGSNEQY
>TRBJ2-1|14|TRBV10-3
AIRAEREKSYNERF
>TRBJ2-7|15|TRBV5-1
ASSLGVSLSSPYEQY
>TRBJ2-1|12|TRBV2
ASKSFTTNNEQF
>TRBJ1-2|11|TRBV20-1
SARDRGARGYT
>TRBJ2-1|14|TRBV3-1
ASSPLSGGTYNEQF
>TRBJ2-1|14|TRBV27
ASSYTRPPPNNEQF
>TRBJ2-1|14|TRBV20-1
SARPGLAMSYNEQF
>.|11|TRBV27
ASGTRQGAEQY
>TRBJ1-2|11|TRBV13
ASSQQGRYGYT
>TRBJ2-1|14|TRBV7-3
ASSFAGKGSYNEQF
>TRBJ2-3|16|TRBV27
ASSASRGRAFGTDTQY
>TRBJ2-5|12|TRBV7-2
ASTQTRLAETQY
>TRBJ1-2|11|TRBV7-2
ASSTGTGQGYT